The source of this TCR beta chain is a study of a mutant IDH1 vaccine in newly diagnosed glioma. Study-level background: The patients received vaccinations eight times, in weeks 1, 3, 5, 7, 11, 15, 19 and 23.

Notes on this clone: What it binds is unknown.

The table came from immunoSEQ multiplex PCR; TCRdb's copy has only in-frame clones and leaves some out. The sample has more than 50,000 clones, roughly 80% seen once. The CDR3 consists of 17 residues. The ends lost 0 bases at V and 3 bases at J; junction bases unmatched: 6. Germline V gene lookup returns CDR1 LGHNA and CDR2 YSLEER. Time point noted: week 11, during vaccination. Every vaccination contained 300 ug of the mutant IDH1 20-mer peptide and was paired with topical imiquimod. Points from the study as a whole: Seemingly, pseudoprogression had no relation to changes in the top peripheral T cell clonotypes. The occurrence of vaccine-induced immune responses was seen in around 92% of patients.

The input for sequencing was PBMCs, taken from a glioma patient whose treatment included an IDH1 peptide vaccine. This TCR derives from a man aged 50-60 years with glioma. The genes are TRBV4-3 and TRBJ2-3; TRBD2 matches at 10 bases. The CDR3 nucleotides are TGCGCCAGCAGCCAAGATCTAGCGGGGGTGAATACAGATACGCAGTATTTT. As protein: CASSQDLAGVNTDTQYF.